Below, 15 T cell receptor beta chains from the same sample are listed, as sequenced in a study of blood T cell repertoires in COVID-19. The protocol was immunoSEQ multiplex PCR, while the TCRdb copy is restricted to in-frame clones and leaves out a portion. The repertoire includes some 200,000 clones, 75% to 85% of them detected once, and about 2.4% sits in the top ten. Source material: peripheral blood. The source is a woman in her 70s with COVID-19, enrolled during active disease.

The V and J genes are TRBV7-3 and TRBJ2-3; D perhaps matches TRBD1 (6 bases). Germline assignment: CDR1 SGHTA and CDR2 FQGTGA. This CDR3 has 15 amino acids. The germline V and J ends were trimmed by 1 base and 5 bases, with 13 bases remaining between them. The chain's CDR3 is CASSLNTGSGDTQYF. The CDR3 DNA reads as TGTGCCAGCAGCTTAAATACAGGGAGTGGAGATACGCAGTATTTT. The full variable domain, its missing parts supplied by reference TRBV7-3 and TRBJ2-3, is GAGVSQTPSNKVTEKGKYVELRCDPISGHTALYWYRQSLGQGPEFLIYFQGTGAADDSGLPNDRFFAVRPEGSVSTLKIQRTERGDSAVYLCASSLNTGSGDTQYFGPGTRLTVL.

The V gene is TRBV7-9, the J gene TRBJ2-4, with 10 bases that match TRBD2. This CDR3 region has 16 residues. Germline values: CDR1 SEHNR, CDR2 FQNEAQ (reference sequence). The V gene end was trimmed by 3 bases and the J gene end by 3 bases; junction bases not matched to a gene: 5. CDR3: CASSFSGGFGKNIQYF. CDR3 bases: TGTGCCAGCAGCTTTAGCGGGGGGTTCGGCAAAAACATTCAGTACTTC.

J is TRBJ1-4 and V is TRBV6-5; D may be TRBD1 (5 bases). Looked up from germline, CDR1 is MNHEY and CDR2 is SVGAGI. This CDR3 is 15 amino acids long. V dropped 6 bases and J dropped 7 bases, with 18 bases sitting between them. CDR3 nucleotides: TGTGCCAGCAGCTTGGAGGGGAAATCGGGTGAAAAACTGTTTTTT. As protein: CASSLEGKSGEKLFF.

The chain employs TRBV7-2 and TRBJ2-7; 7 bases line up with TRBD2. Germline-derived CDR1 and CDR2 are SGHTA and FQGNSA. CDR3 length: 14 residues. With V trimmed by 1 base and J by 3 bases, 3 bases remained unmatched. CDR3 sequence: CASSLGRGSYEQYF. Here the CDR3 DNA reads TGTGCCAGCAGCTTAGGGCGGGGGAGCTACGAGCAGTACTTC.

V gene TRBV9 combines with J gene TRBJ2-2, with D possibly TRBD1 on 6 matching bases. The ends were cut back, 2 bases at V and 1 base at J, with 12 bases in the middle. Germline V gives CDR1 SGDLS, CDR2 YYNGEE. The CDR3 sequence is 16 residues long. Here the CDR3 DNA reads TGTGCCAGCAGCGTCGCAATAGGGGGGAACACCGGGGAGCTGTTTTTT. Amino acid sequence: CASSVAIGGNTGELFF.

CDR3 sequence: CASSPYGLSRPNNEQFF. CDR3 DNA: TGTGCCAGCAGCCCCTATGGACTATCTCGACCAAACAATGAGCAGTTCTTC. This chain connects TRBV7-3 to TRBJ2-1, with D perhaps TRBD2 (6 bases). This CDR3 comprises 17 residues. CDR1 SGHTA and CDR2 FQGTGA come from the germline V gene. Trimming left V 5 bases short and J 5 bases short, with 22 bases between.

The chain has TRBV6-2 or TRBV6-3 and TRBJ2-7; possible D gene TRBD1, 6 bases. V was clipped by 0 bases and J by 3 bases, with 18 bases between them. Germline CDR1 is MNHEY and CDR2 is SVGEGT. This CDR3 has 17 residues. CDR3 coding DNA: TGTGCCAGCAGTTACTCGTCTACAGGGCAGGGGTACTACGAGCAGTACTTC. This encodes CASSYSSTGQGYYEQYF.

The gene calls are TRBV14 and TRBJ2-2; maybe TRBD1 (6 bases). Trimming left V 0 bases short and J 5 bases short, with 16 bases between. The CDR3 is 17 amino acids. Germline CDR1 is SGHDN and CDR2 is FVKESK. Here the CDR3 reads CASSQELGRGSTGELFF. The CDR3, as DNA: TGTGCCAGCAGCCAAGAGCTCGGAAGGGGGAGTACCGGGGAGCTGTTTTTT.

This clone was counted only a few times. V and J are TRBV30 and TRBJ1-5, with 11 bases matching TRBD1. The CDR3 is 12 amino acids. Trimming took 2 bases from V and 16 from J; bases not matched to a gene: 7. Germline V gives CDR1 GTSNPN, CDR2 SVGIG (reference sequence). Written as DNA, the CDR3 is TGTGCCTGGAGTCCCGGACAGGGGGCAAAACATTTT. Encoded protein: CAWSPGQGAKHF.

This clone was seen just once. This chain links TRBV3-1 (or the pseudogene TRBV3-2) with TRBJ1-3; no clear D gene. Germline V gene data show CDR1 as LGHDT and CDR2 as YNNKEL (reference sequence). Trimming removed 1 base from V and 3 bases from J, with 10 bases in between. This CDR3 is 15 amino acids long. CDR3 DNA: TGTGCCAGCAGCCAAGTTGCCACCAGTGGAAACACCATATATTTT. Encoded protein: CASSQVATSGNTIYF.

J is TRBJ2-1 and V is TRBV19; 8 bases agree with TRBD1. The ends lost 1 base at V and 9 bases at J; junction bases unmatched: 8. This CDR3 spans 15 amino acids. The germline CDR1 and CDR2 sequences are LNHDA and SQIVND (reference sequence). CDR3 loop: CASSIAAPGGSEQFF. CDR3 sequence (DNA): TGTGCCAGTAGTATAGCCGCCCCAGGGGGCAGTGAGCAGTTCTTC.

The chain employs TRBV7-2 and TRBJ1-2; D may be TRBD1 (6 bases). Germline CDR1 reads SGHTA; CDR2 reads FQGNSA. The CDR3 has 15 amino acids. V lost 1 base, J lost 1 base, and 10 bases lay in between. The CDR3, as DNA: TGTGCCAGCAGCTTAGTAGGACAGAATAACTATGGCTACACCTTC. The encoded protein is CASSLVGQNNYGYTF.

V and J are TRBV6-5 and TRBJ1-1; the D is unclear. The germline V gene encodes CDR1 MNHEY and CDR2 SVGAGI. CDR3 size: 14 residues. V lost 2 bases, J lost 1 base, and 8 bases lay in between. The CDR3, as DNA: TGTGCCAGCAGTTACGGAGATGCGAACACTGAAGCTTTCTTT. As protein: CASSYGDANTEAFF.

Worth noting for this clone: Other DNA sequences in this specimen translate into the identical CDR3. This CDR3 reads CASSLDSRNTEAFF. CDR3 in DNA: TGCGCCAGCAGCCTAGACTCCCGGAACACTGAAGCTTTCTTT. This rearrangement joins TRBV5-1 to TRBJ1-1; D uncertain. CDR3 size: 14 residues. V gave up 4 bases and J gave up 1 base, with 11 bases separating them. The germline V gene encodes CDR1 SGHRS and CDR2 YFSETQ.

CDR3 nucleotides: TGTGCCAGCAGCCGGGTAGATTTGGGCACGGGGGGCTACACCTTC. This codes for CASSRVDLGTGGYTF. This chain links TRBV7-2 with TRBJ1-2; no reliable D call. Germline lookup yields CDR1 SGHTA and CDR2 FQGNSA. V lost 5 bases to trimming and J lost 8 bases, with 21 bases between them. The CDR3 is made up of 15 amino acids.